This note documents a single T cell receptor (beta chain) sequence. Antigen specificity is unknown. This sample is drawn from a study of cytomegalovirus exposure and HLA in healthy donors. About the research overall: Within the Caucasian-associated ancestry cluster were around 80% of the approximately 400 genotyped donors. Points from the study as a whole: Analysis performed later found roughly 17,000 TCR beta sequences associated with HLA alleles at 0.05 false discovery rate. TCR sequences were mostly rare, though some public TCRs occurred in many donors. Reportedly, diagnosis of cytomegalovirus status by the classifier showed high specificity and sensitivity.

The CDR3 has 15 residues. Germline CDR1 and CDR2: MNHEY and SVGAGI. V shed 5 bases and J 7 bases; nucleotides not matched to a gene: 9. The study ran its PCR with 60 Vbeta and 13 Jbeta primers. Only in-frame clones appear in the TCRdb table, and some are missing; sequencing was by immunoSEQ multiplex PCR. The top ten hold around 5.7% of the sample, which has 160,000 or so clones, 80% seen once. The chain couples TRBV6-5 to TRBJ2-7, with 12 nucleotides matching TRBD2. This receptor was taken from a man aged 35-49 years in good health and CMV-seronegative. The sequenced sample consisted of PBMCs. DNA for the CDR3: TGTGCCAGCAGTCGGCGGACTAGCGGGGCGGGAGAGCAGTACTTC. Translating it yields CASSRRTSGAGEQYF.